These 26 T cell receptor beta chains share one sample of origin, sequenced in a study of blood T cell repertoires in COVID-19. Profiling relied on immunoSEQ multiplex PCR, and the TCRdb table lists in-frame clones only, not all of them. Of approximately 210,000 clones in the sample, around four fifths were seen once. The sample was peripheral blood. Every receptor here comes from a woman between 45 and 65 years old with active or convalescent COVID-19.

The count of this clone is one. The rearrangement joins TRBV12-3 or TRBV12-4 to TRBJ2-5; the D gene is possibly TRBD2 (6 bases). V lost 6 bases and J 5 bases, leaving 13 bases between the germline ends. The CDR3 loop spans 13 amino acids. CDR3 sequence reads: CASSLRGTETQYF. The CDR3 bases are TGTGCCAGCAGCCTACGGGGGACTGAGACCCAGTACTTC.

The DNA of the CDR3 is TGTGCCAGCACTAAGACTCTTCGCTCCTACAATGAGCAGTTCTTC. Protein sequence: CASTKTLRSYNEQFF. The rearrangement joins TRBV5-6 to TRBJ2-1; D not certain. Germline V gives CDR1 SGHDT, CDR2 YYEEEE. The CDR3 extends over 15 amino acids. Between the trimmed V and J ends, which lost 6 bases and 0 bases, there was a span of 13 bases.

Of note for this clone: One end of the junction does not line up with germline, which may come from a read error. The CDR3 DNA reads TGTGCCAGCAGTGACAGGGGGCTGAATACTGAAGCTTTCTTT. Its translation: CASSDRGLNTEAFF. The chain has TRBV6-2 or TRBV6-3 and TRBJ1-1, with TRBD1 matching over 10 bases. In germline, CDR1 is MNHEY, CDR2 SVGEGT. The CDR3 sequence is 14 residues long.

This clone was recorded only once. The chain links TRBV4-2 to TRBJ2-5; 7 nucleotides align to TRBD2. V trimming: 3 bases; J trimming: 4 bases; junction bases outside the gene matches: 8. Germline lookup yields CDR1 LGHNA and CDR2 YNFKEQ. This CDR3 is built from 15 residues. This chain's CDR3 is CASSQSGGEGETQYF. The CDR3 DNA follows: TGTGCCAGCAGCCAGTCAGGCGGGGAGGGAGAGACCCAGTACTTC.

V gene TRBV6-5 combines with J gene TRBJ1-1; the match to TRBD1 covers 7 bases. Per germline, CDR1 MNHEY and CDR2 SVGAGI. V was clipped by 8 bases and J by 3 bases; unmatched bases: 6. This CDR3 is 13 amino acids long. The CDR3 bases are TGTGCCAGCCGAGGGGACAGCTACACTGAAGCTTTCTTT. Its protein is CASRGDSYTEAFF.

The chain links TRBV28 to TRBJ1-2, with unresolved D. Looked up from germline, CDR1 is MDHEN and CDR2 is SYDVKM. Trimming pared 2 bases from V and 4 bases from J, leaving 17 bases between. CDR3 length: 16 residues. This CDR3 is CASSLPLLERLYGYTF. The CDR3 DNA reads as TGTGCCAGCAGTTTACCCTTACTGGAAAGACTCTATGGCTACACCTTC.

CDR3 sequence reads: CASSESGQGEAFF. The CDR3 bases are TGCGCCAGCAGTGAGTCGGGACAGGGTGAAGCTTTCTTT. The chain links TRBV10-1 to TRBJ1-1, with TRBD1 matching over 9 bases. The CDR3 is 13 amino acids. V lost 0 bases and J lost 7; bases outside the gene matches: 0. CDR1 and CDR2 from the germline V gene are WNHNN and SYGVQD (reference sequence).

The chain employs TRBV30 and TRBJ1-1; D not certain. The germline CDR1 and CDR2 sequences are GTSNPN and SVGIG (reference sequence). V shed 0 bases and J shed 8 bases, with 7 bases lying between them. The CDR3 contains 11 residues. CDR3 nucleotides: TGTGCCTGGAGTGTACGCGGAGAAGCTTTCTTT. This sequence encodes CAWSVRGEAFF. The entire variable domain, with the rest obtained from reference TRBV30 and TRBJ1-1, is as follows: SQTIHQWPATLVQPVGSPLSLECTVEGTSNPNLYWYRQAAGRGLQLLFYSVGIGQISSEVPQNLSASRPQDRQFILSSKKLLLSDSGFYLCAWSVRGEAFFGQGTRLTVV.

The V call is TRBV6-1, the J call TRBJ2-6, with no clear D. Germline values: CDR1 MNHNS, CDR2 SASEGT. There are 17 residues in the CDR3. Trimming took 2 bases from V and 0 from J, leaving 11 bases between them. The chain's CDR3 is CASSERRPNSGANVLTF. CDR3 nucleotides: TGTGCCAGCAGTGAAAGGCGGCCCAACTCTGGGGCCAACGTCCTGACTTTC.

The rearrangement links TRBV7-9 to TRBJ1-3, with a possible D match to TRBD1 (6 bases). With 8 bases removed from V and 2 bases from J, the gap between germline ends came to 19 bases. This CDR3 comprises 16 residues. Germline V CDR1 and CDR2: SEHNR, FQNEAQ (reference sequence). Written as DNA, the CDR3 is TGTGCCAGCGGAGGTTTTGTTTCAGGGGCTGGAAACACCATATATTTT. It codes for CASGGFVSGAGNTIYF.

The rearrangement uses TRBV6-6 and TRBJ1-1; D call uncertain. The CDR3 has 11 residues. Per germline, CDR1 MNHNY and CDR2 SVGAGI (reference sequence). V was shortened by 5 bases and J by 7 bases, with 8 bases between the two germline ends. CDR3 bases: TGTGCCAGCAGTCTGAGCTTTGAAGCTTTCTTT. Translated: CASSLSFEAFF.

The chain links TRBV30 to TRBJ2-2; perhaps TRBD2 as D (5 bases). Deletions cut 0 bases from V and 6 bases from J, with 8 bases between. Germline loops: CDR1 GTSNPN, CDR2 SVGIG (reference sequence). The CDR3 loop spans 13 amino acids. CDR3 in amino acids: CAWSVRRSGELFF. The DNA of the CDR3 is TGTGCCTGGAGTGTACGGAGGTCCGGGGAGCTGTTTTTT.

The chain employs TRBV21-1 and TRBJ1-4; the table's D gene call, TRBD1, was not cross checked with the DNA. TRBV21-1 is marked as a pseudogene. This CDR3 region has 15 residues. In DNA form, the CDR3 reads TGTGCCAGCACTCGAGGGGCAGGGGAGAGTGAAAAACTGTTTTTT. It translates to CASTRGAGESEKLFF.

This chain uses TRBV7-3 with TRBJ1-2; 9 nucleotides agree with TRBD1. The junction had 10 bases not matched to a gene; V was cut back by 5 bases and J by 12 bases. Germline V lookup: CDR1 SGHTA, CDR2 FQGTGA. This CDR3 has 13 amino acids. The CDR3 DNA sequence: TGTGCCAGCAGCCCAGGGACAGGGAAGATTCACACCTTC. Its translation is CASSPGTGKIHTF.

This clone was seen only a few times. The rearrangement links TRBV7-9 to TRBJ1-6; D is unresolved. Trimming left V 1 base short and J 10 bases short, with 11 bases between. Germline CDR1 and CDR2: SEHNR and FQNEAQ (reference sequence). The CDR3 sequence is 14 residues long. For the CDR3, the DNA is TGTGCCAGCAGCTTAGTCGAGGTCGGGTCACCCCTCCACTTT. It codes for CASSLVEVGSPLHF.

The rearrangement joins TRBV29-1 to TRBJ2-1, with 7 bases lining up with TRBD2. The germline gives CDR1 SQVTM, CDR2 ANQGSEA. Losses at the gene ends were 5 bases for V and 7 bases for J; bases not matched to a gene: 11. The CDR3 consists of 14 residues. The CDR3 DNA sequence: TGCAGCGTTCGACTGGCGGGGGTGCGGAATGAGCAGTTCTTC. Translated, it gives CSVRLAGVRNEQFF.

The chain recombines TRBV5-4 with TRBJ2-2; D not resolved. This CDR3 is built from 16 residues. Germline values: CDR1 SGHNT, CDR2 YYREEE (reference sequence). With 3 bases removed from V and 3 bases from J, the gap between germline ends came to 15 bases. The CDR3 DNA follows: TGTGCCAGCAGCTACCTTCCGGGTCGGGACACCGGGGAGCTGTTTTTT. As protein: CASSYLPGRDTGELFF.

The genes are TRBV5-4 and TRBJ2-6; D is ambiguous. V shed 0 bases and J shed 2 bases, with 6 bases lying between them. This CDR3 contains 15 residues. Germline values: CDR1 SGHNT, CDR2 YYREEE (reference sequence). CDR3 sequence: CASSLESPGANVLTF. CDR3 bases: TGTGCCAGCAGCTTGGAAAGCCCTGGGGCCAACGTCCTGACTTTC.

The chain couples TRBV28 to TRBJ2-6, with 11 nucleotides matching TRBD1. CDR1 MDHEN and CDR2 SYDVKM come from the germline V gene. This CDR3 has 18 amino acids. J gave up 1 base and V 6 bases, and 8 bases lay outside the gene matches. The CDR3 spells CASRLRDRGFSGANVLTF. CDR3 bases: TGTGCCAGCAGATTGAGGGACAGGGGGTTTTCTGGGGCCAACGTCCTGACTTTC.

In its sample, this clone was seen a few times. This chain connects TRBV6-4 to TRBJ2-2; D is unclear. Trimming removed 4 bases at V and 2 bases at J, with 8 bases between. The CDR3 has 14 residues. Germline assignment: CDR1 MRHNA and CDR2 SNTAGT. The CDR3 loop reads CASSATRNTGELFF. The CDR3 DNA follows: TGTGCCAGCAGTGCAACAAGAAACACCGGGGAGCTGTTTTTT.

V and J are TRBV30 and TRBJ1-3; D gene ambiguous. Germline CDR1 GTSNPN, CDR2 SVGIG (reference sequence). The CDR3 is made up of 13 amino acids. V gave up 5 bases and J gave up 0 bases, with 8 bases separating them. The CDR3 DNA reads as TGTGCCTGGGCTTGGAGCTCTGGAAACACCATATATTTT. The encoded protein is CAWAWSSGNTIYF.

The V call is TRBV28, the J call TRBJ2-5, with a tentative D call TRBD2 (5 bases). V lost 4 bases and J lost 0, with 9 bases in between. From germline, CDR1 is MDHEN and CDR2 SYDVKM. The CDR3 runs to 14 residues. CDR3 residues: CASSYLAHQETQYF. The CDR3 DNA follows: TGTGCCAGCAGTTACCTAGCACACCAAGAGACCCAGTACTTC.

The V call is TRBV7-3, the J call TRBJ2-5, with 7 bases matching TRBD2. J was trimmed by 4 bases and V by 4 bases; bases with no gene match: 9. The germline V gene encodes CDR1 SGHTA and CDR2 FQGTGA. The CDR3 has 15 residues. The CDR3 nucleotides are TGTGCCAGCAGCTCCGGGGCGGGAGCAGCAGAGACCCAGTACTTC. Protein: CASSSGAGAAETQYF.

The chain carries TRBV28 and TRBJ1-6; D is uncertain. The CDR3 is 14 residues long. The ends were cut back, 7 bases at V and 7 bases at J, with 14 bases in the middle. Germline CDR1 reads MDHEN; CDR2 reads SYDVKM. CDR3 residues: CASIPWMRNSPLHF. Here the CDR3 DNA reads TGTGCCAGCATTCCTTGGATGCGGAATTCACCCCTCCACTTT.

The gene calls are TRBV11-2 and TRBJ1-5; D uncertain. Trimming cost V 1 base and J 2 bases, with 6 bases left between them. Germline V CDR1 and CDR2: SGHAT, FQNNGV. CDR3 length equals 14 residues. CDR3 DNA: TGTGCCAGCAGCTTAGTCGGGGGCAATCAGCCCCAGCATTTT. It translates to CASSLVGGNQPQHF.

The gene calls are TRBV27 and TRBJ2-3; 10 bases are shared with TRBD2. The CDR3 has 17 amino acids. Germline V gives CDR1 MNHEY, CDR2 SMNVEV (reference sequence). Trimming removed 7 bases from V and 1 base from J; junction bases left unmatched: 11. CDR3 sequence reads: CASNRLAGETGTDTQYF. CDR3 DNA: TGTGCCAGCAATCGTCTAGCGGGGGAAACCGGCACAGATACGCAGTATTTT.